This TCR beta chain was observed in a study of T cell responses to AZD1222 COVID-19 vaccine. Clones were read by immunoSEQ multiplex PCR, and TCRdb kept only the in-frame ones, dropping some. The sample lists 55,000 to 60,000 clones, 75% to 90% occurring once. The CDR3 is 13 amino acids. Trimming took off 2 bases at V and 2 bases at J, with 6 bases between the two ends. The specimen was peripheral blood, collected on day 0 of MenACWY control vaccination. The chain uses TRBV12-3 or TRBV12-4 and TRBJ1-1, with D unclear. The receptor was isolated from an adult in good health. CDR3 amino acids: CASSLRVNTEAFF. CDR3 DNA sequence: TGTGCCAGCAGTTTAAGGGTTAACACTGAAGCTTTCTTT.